This T cell receptor (beta chain) came from a study of CD4 T cells in relation to SARS-CoV-2 and coronaviruses. About the study: Shared crossreactive spike epitopes were mapped to their HLA restriction.

The method was immunoSEQ multiplex PCR; TCRdb's version includes in-frame clones alone and lacks a portion of them. The data contain tens of thousands of clones, over 85% of them singletons. Deletions cut 5 bases from V and 10 bases from J, with 14 bases between. Germline assignment: CDR1 SGDLS and CDR2 YYNGEE. This CDR3 has 12 amino acids. The unexposed donors gave CD4+ T cells in about 2011-2018, prior to COVID-19. V and J are TRBV9 and TRBJ2-3; possibly TRBD2 for D (5 bases). This TCR was sampled from a human donor in good health. The sequenced sample consisted of naive CD4+ T cells from PBMCs. Subset denoted: naive CD4+ T cells isolated by negative enrichment. The CDR3 sequence: CASRSNSGPQYF. In DNA, the CDR3 is TGTGCCAGCAGATCCAACAGCGGACCGCAGTATTTT.